This T cell receptor (beta chain) was identified during a study of cytomegalovirus exposure and HLA in healthy donors. The CDR3 is made up of 13 amino acids. CDR1 SSHAT and CDR2 FNYEAQ come from the germline V gene (reference sequence). The PCR used 60 Vbeta and 13 Jbeta primers. Libraries were prepared by immunoSEQ multiplex PCR; TCRdb keeps only in-frame clonotypes and omits some of them. The sample lists approximately 170,000 clones; more than 75% were seen once. Findings and limits, study-wide: In terms of immune exposure information, only CMV serostatus was available. Across donors, presence/absence analyses took sequencing depth to be roughly uniform.

As to this clone: Its target is not known.

The gene calls are TRBV7-7 and TRBJ2-2; 11 nucleotides agree with TRBD1. Sequenced sample: PBMCs. The TCR sequence derives from a man between 25 and 39 years old in good health and CMV-seropositive. CDR3 in amino acids: CATRTGGMGELFF. In nucleotides, the CDR3 is TGTGCTACCCGGACAGGGGGCATGGGGGAGCTGTTTTTT.